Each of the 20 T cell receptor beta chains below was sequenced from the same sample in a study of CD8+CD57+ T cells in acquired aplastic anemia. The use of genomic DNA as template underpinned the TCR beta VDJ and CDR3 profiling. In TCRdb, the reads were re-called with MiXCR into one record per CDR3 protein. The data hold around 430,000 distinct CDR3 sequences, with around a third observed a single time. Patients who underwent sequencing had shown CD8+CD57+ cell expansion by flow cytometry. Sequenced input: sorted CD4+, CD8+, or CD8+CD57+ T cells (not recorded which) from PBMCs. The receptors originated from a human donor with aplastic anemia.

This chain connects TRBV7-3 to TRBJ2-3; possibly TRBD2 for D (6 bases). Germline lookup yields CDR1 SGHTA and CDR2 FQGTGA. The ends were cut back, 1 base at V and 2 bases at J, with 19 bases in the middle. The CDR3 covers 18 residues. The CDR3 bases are TGTGCCAGCAGCTTAATATTGGTCAGCGGGCCTTACACAGATACGCAGTATTTT. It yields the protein CASSLILVSGPYTDTQYF.

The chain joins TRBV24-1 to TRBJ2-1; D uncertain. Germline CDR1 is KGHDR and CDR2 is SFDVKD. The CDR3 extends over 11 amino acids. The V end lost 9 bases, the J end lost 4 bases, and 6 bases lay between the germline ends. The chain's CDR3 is CATDSYNEQFF. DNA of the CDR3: TGTGCCACCGATTCATACAATGAGCAGTTCTTC.

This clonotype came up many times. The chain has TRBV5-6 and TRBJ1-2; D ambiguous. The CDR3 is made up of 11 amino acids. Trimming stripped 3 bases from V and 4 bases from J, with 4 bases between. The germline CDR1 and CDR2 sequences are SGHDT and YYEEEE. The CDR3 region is CASSYAYGYTF. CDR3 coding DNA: TGTGCCAGCAGCTACGCCTATGGCTACACCTTC.

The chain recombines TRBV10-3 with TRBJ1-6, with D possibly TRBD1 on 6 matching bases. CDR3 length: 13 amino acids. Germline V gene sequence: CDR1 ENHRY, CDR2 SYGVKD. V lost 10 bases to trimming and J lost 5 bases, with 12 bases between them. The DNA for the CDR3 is TGTGCCAGCGACGGACAGAATAATTCACCCCTCCACTTT. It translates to CASDGQNNSPLHF.

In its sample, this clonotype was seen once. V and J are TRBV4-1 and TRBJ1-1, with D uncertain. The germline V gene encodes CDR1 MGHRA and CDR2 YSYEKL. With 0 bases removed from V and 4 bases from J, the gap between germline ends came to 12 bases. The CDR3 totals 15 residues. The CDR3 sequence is CASSQEAGVRTEAFF. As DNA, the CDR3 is TGCGCCAGCAGCCAAGAGGCCGGGGTACGCACTGAAGCTTTCTTT.

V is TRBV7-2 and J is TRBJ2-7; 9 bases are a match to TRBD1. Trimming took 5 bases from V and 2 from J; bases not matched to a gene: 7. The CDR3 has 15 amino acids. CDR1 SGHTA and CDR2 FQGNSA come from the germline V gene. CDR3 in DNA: TGTGCCAGCAGCGGACGGACAGGGGAACCCTACGAGCAGTACTTC. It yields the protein CASSGRTGEPYEQYF.

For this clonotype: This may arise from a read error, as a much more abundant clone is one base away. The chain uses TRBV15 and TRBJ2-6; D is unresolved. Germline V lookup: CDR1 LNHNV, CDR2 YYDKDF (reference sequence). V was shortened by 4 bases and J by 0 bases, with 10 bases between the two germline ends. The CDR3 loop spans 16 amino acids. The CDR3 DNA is TGTGCCACCAGCATAGGCAGAACCTCTGGGGCCAACGTCCTGACTTTC. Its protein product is CATSIGRTSGANVLTF.

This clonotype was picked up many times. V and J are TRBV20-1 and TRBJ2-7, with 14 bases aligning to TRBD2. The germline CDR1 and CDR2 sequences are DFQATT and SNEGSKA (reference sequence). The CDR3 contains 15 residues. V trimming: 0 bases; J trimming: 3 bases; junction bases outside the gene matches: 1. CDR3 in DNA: TGCAGTGCTAGAGATGGGACTAGCGGGGGCTACGAGCAGTACTTC. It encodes CSARDGTSGGYEQYF.

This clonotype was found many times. The CDR3 spells CASSLDSFYEQYF. The CDR3 region has the DNA TGTGCCAGCAGTCTTGACTCGTTCTACGAGCAGTACTTC. This rearrangement joins TRBV6-1 to TRBJ2-7; D remains unclear. The germline V gene encodes CDR1 MNHNS and CDR2 SASEGT. The length of the CDR3 is 13 residues. V shed 5 bases and J shed 3 bases, with 11 bases lying between them.

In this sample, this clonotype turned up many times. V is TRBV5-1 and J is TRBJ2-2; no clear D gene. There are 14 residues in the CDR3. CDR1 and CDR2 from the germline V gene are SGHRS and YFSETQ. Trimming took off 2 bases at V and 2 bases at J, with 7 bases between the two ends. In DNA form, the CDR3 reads TGCGCCAGCAGCTTAGGGTCCAACACCGGGGAGCTGTTTTTT. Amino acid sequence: CASSLGSNTGELFF.

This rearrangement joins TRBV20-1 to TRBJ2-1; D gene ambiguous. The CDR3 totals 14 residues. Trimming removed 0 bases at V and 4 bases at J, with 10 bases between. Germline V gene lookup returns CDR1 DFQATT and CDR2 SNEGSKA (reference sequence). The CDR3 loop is CSARERWNYNEQFF. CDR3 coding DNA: TGCAGTGCTAGAGAGCGGTGGAATTACAATGAGCAGTTCTTC.

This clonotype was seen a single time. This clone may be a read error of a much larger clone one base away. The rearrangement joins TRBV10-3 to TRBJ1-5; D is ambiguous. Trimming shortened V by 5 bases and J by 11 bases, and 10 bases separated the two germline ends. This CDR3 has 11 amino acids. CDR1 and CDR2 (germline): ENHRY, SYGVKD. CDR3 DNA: TGTGCCATCAGTTACTTTTGGGCCCAGCATTTT. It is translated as CAISYFWAQHF.

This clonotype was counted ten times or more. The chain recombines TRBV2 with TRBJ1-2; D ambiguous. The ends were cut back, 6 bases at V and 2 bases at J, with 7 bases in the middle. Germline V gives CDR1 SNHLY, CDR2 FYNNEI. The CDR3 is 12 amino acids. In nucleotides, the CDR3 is TGTGCCAGCAGGGAGGAAAACTATGGCTACACCTTC. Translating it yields CASREENYGYTF.

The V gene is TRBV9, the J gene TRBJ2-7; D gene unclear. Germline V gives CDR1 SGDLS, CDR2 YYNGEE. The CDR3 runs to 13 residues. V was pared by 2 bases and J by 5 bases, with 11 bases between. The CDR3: CASSVVSKNEQYF. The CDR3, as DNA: TGTGCCAGCAGCGTGGTCAGTAAGAACGAGCAGTACTTC. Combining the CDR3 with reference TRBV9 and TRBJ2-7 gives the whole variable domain DSGVTQTPKHLITATGQRVTLRCSPRSGDLSVYWYQQSLDQGLQFLIQYYNGEERAKGNILERFSAQQFPDLHSELNLSSLELGDSALYFCASSVVSKNEQYFGPGTRLTVT.

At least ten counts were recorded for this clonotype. Here the CDR3 DNA reads TGTGCCACCAGCACGATGAGCGAGCAGTACTTC. Residues: CATSTMSEQYF. The V gene is TRBV15, the J gene TRBJ2-7, with no clear D. The CDR3 is made up of 11 amino acids. Germline V lookup: CDR1 LNHNV, CDR2 YYDKDF (reference sequence). Trimming removed 4 bases at V and 6 bases at J, with 7 bases between. Variable domain in full (rest from reference TRBV15 and TRBJ2-7): DAMVIQNPRYQVTQFGKPVTLSCSQTLNHNVMYWYQQKSSQAPKLLFHYYDKDFNNEADTPDNFQSRRPNTSFCFLDIRSPGLGDTAMYLCATSTMSEQYFGPGTRLTVT.

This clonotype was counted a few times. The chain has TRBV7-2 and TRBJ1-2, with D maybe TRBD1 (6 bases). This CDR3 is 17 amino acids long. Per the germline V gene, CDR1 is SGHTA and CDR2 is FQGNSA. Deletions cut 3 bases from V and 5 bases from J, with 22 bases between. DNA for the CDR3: TGTGCCAGCAGCTTTTCCCCAGGGGCAGGGGATATTTATGGCTACACCTTC. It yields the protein CASSFSPGAGDIYGYTF. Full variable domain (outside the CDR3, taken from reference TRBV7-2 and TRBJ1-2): GAGVSQSPSNKVTEKGKDVELRCDPISGHTALYWYRQSLGQGLEFLIYFQGNSAPDKSGLPSDRFSAERTGGSVSTLTIQRTQQEDSAVYLCASSFSPGAGDIYGYTFGSGTRLTVV.

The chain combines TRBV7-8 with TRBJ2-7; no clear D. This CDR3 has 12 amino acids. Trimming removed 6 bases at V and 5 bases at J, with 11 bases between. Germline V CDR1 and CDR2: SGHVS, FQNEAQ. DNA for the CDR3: TGTGCCAGCAGTAGGACGGCTGACGAGCAGTACTTC. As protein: CASSRTADEQYF.

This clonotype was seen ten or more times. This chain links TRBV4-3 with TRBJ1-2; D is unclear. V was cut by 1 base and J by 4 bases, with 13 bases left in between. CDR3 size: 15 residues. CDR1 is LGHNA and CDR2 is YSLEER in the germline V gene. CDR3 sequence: CASSQADTAGYGYTF. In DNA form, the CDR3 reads TGCGCCAGCAGCCAAGCCGACACCGCGGGCTATGGCTACACCTTC.

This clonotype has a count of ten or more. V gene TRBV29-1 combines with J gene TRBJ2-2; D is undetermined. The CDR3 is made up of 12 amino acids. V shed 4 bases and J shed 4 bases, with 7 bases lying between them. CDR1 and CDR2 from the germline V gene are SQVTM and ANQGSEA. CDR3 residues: CSVVSITGELFF. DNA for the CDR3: TGCAGCGTTGTCTCTATCACCGGGGAGCTGTTTTTT.

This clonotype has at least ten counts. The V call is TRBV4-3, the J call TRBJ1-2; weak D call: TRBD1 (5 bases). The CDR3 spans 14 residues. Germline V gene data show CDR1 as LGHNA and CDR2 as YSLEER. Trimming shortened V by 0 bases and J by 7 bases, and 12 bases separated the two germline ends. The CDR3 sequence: CASSQDRGAFGYTF. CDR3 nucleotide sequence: TGCGCCAGCAGCCAAGATCGCGGGGCGTTTGGCTACACCTTC.